The source of this T cell receptor beta chain is a study of T-cell reconstitution after alpha-beta-depleted transplantation in children. The germline V and J ends were trimmed by 0 bases and 4 bases, with 14 bases remaining between them. The CDR3 is made up of 16 amino acids. The germline gives CDR1 SGHDN, CDR2 FVKESK. TCRbeta library preparation incorporated unique molecular identifiers. One entry per CDR3 protein, called by TCRdb with MiXCR from the PCR reads. This table holds roughly 100,000 distinct CDR3 sequences, about 6.8% found once. This clonotype came up many times. This clonotype was sampled from a boy aged 2 to 9 with acute lymphoblastic leukemia, due to receive a stem cell transplant. The chain employs TRBV14 and TRBJ2-3; D gene unclear. The sample in question was PBMCs, obtained before TCRalphabeta/CD19-depleted stem cell transplant. This CDR3 is CASSQEIGLPPDTQYF. CDR3 bases: TGTGCCAGCAGCCAAGAGATCGGGCTCCCGCCAGATACGCAGTATTTT.